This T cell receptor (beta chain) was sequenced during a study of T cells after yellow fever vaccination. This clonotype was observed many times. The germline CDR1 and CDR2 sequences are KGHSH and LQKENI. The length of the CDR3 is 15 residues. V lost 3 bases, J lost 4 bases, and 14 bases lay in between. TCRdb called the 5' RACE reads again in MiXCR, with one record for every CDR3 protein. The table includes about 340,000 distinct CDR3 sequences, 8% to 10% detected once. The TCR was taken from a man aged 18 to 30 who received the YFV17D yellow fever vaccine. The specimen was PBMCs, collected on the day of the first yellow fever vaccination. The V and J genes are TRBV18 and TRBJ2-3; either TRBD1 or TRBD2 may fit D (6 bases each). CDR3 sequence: CASSPMGGRADTQYF. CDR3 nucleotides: TGTGCCAGCTCACCCATGGGGGGCCGCGCAGATACGCAGTATTTT. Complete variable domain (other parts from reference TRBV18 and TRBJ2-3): NAGVMQNPRHLVRRRGQEARLRCSPMKGHSHVYWYRQLPEEGLKFMVYLQKENIIDESGMPKERFSAEFPKEGPSILRIQQVVRGDSAAYFCASSPMGGRADTQYFGPGTRLTVL.